This entry concerns a single T cell receptor (beta chain). This sample is drawn from a study of T cell responses to AZD1222 COVID-19 vaccine. Only in-frame clones appear in the TCRdb table, and some are missing; sequencing was by immunoSEQ multiplex PCR. The sample records 200,000 or so clones, about 92% being singletons. Germline CDR1 and CDR2: SGHTA and FQGTGA. V lost 3 bases and J lost 4; bases outside the gene matches: 1. CDR3 size: 15 residues. The chain recombines TRBV7-3 with TRBJ2-1; 12 bases agree with TRBD2. This TCR came from an adult in good health. The sequencing here drew on peripheral blood, taken on day 0 of AZD1222 vaccination. The CDR3 DNA reads TGTGCCAGCAGCTTGACTAGCGGGGGTTACAATGAGCAGTTCTTC. It translates to CASSLTSGGYNEQFF.